The 15 T cell receptor beta chains below come from one sample, sequenced in a study of blood T cells in healthy people across ages. Primers used in a second PCR of about 6 to 11 cycles were a sample-barcoded 5' primer and a J-beta primer mix. A single record per CDR3 protein comes from TCRdb applying MiXCR to the 5' RACE reads. This sample yields over 1.5 million distinct CDR3 sequences, of which about 50% are seen a single time; 2% to 2.5% belongs to the top ten. Sequenced input: blood. The source is a woman aged 40 to 55 in good health.

The J gene is TRBJ2-3, the V gene TRBV7-2, with D hard to call. The V gene lost 5 bases and the J gene lost 3 bases, with 9 bases spanning the gap. Looked up from germline, CDR1 is SGHTA and CDR2 is FQGNSA. The CDR3 consists of 13 residues. The CDR3 nucleotides read TGTGCCAGCAGCCCCTACTGGACAGATACGCAGTATTTT. This translates into CASSPYWTDTQYF.

The J gene is TRBJ2-5, the V gene TRBV7-6; D is possibly TRBD1 or TRBD2 (5 bases each). With the DNA end fitting TRBJ2-7 better, the J assignment may be wrong. Germline lookup yields CDR1 SGHVS and CDR2 FNYEAQ. The CDR3 extends over 15 amino acids. CDR3 sequence reads: CASSGGDGAAYEQYF. Written as DNA, the CDR3 is TGTGCCAGCAGCGGGGGAGACGGGGCGGCCTACGAGCAGTACTTC.

The rearrangement links TRBV25-1 to TRBJ1-1, with a tentative D call TRBD1 (6 bases). The CDR3 runs to 15 residues. Trimming took off 4 bases at V and 6 bases at J, with 18 bases between the two ends. Germline CDR1 reads MGHDK; CDR2 reads SYGVNS. The CDR3 DNA follows: TGTGCCAGCAGTGGCCTAAACAGGGTGTTGCCTGAAGCTTTCTTT. This translates into CASSGLNRVLPEAFF.

This clonotype was found many times. The chain couples TRBV5-1 to TRBJ2-3, with 7 positions matching TRBD2. Trimming removed 4 bases from V and 7 bases from J; junction bases left unmatched: 3. The CDR3 has 12 amino acids. The germline V gene has CDR1 SGHRS and CDR2 YFSETQ. CDR3 nucleotide sequence: TGCGCCAGCAGCGGGGACTATAATACGCAGTATTTT. Translating gives CASSGDYNTQYF.

The V and J genes are TRBV4-2 and TRBJ1-2, with 7 bases that match TRBD1. V was pared by 0 bases and J by 3 bases, with 1 base of the junction left unmatched. There are 14 residues in the CDR3. Looked up from germline, CDR1 is LGHNA and CDR2 is YNFKEQ. The CDR3 DNA sequence: TGTGCCAGCAGCCAAGAGGGACAGTACTATGGCTACACCTTC. Its protein product is CASSQEGQYYGYTF.

The chain has TRBV5-4 and TRBJ1-6; TRBD1 is a possible D gene (5 bases). The germline CDR1 and CDR2 sequences are SGHNT and YYREEE (reference sequence). Trimming shortened V by 0 bases and J by 6 bases, and 10 bases separated the two germline ends. The CDR3 length is 15 residues. CDR3 residues: CASSLDRTSNSPLHF. The CDR3 DNA sequence: TGTGCCAGCAGCTTGGACAGGACGAGTAATTCACCCCTCCACTTT. The full variable domain, rest sourced from reference TRBV5-4 and TRBJ1-6, is ETGVTQSPTHLIKTRGQQVTLRCSSQSGHNTVSWYQQALGQGPQFIFQYYREEENGRGNFPPRFSGLQFPNYSSELNVNALELDDSALYLCASSLDRTSNSPLHFGNGTRLTVT.

The chain couples TRBV6-5 to TRBJ1-2; D perhaps matches TRBD1 (6 bases). The germline gives CDR1 MNHEY, CDR2 SVGAGI. Trimming cost V 0 bases and J 6 bases, with 17 bases left between them. This CDR3 region has 16 residues. Written as DNA, the CDR3 is TGTGCCAGCAGTTACTCTAGGACAGCCTTAATGAATGGCTACACCTTC. Translated: CASSYSRTALMNGYTF.

This chain joins TRBV27 and TRBJ1-2; tentatively, D is TRBD1 (6 bases). The CDR3 is 14 amino acids. Trimming took 5 bases from V and 4 from J, leaving 14 bases between them. Germline V CDR1 and CDR2: MNHEY, SMNVEV (reference sequence). CDR3 sequence (DNA): TGTGCCAGCAGTCCCGCAGGGGTGGCCTATGGCTACACCTTC. Amino acid sequence: CASSPAGVAYGYTF.

The V call is TRBV28, the J call TRBJ2-7; 7 nucleotides agree with TRBD2. The CDR3 extends over 15 amino acids. The V segment lost 3 bases and the J segment 4 bases; nucleotides outside the gene matches: 9. Germline lookup yields CDR1 MDHEN and CDR2 SYDVKM. The CDR3 is CASSFSTGGRYEQYF. The DNA for the CDR3 is TGTGCCAGCAGTTTTTCGACGGGGGGTCGATACGAGCAGTACTTC.

This clonotype was seen more than once but under ten times. The gene calls are TRBV3-1 and TRBJ2-7; 12 nucleotides agree with TRBD2. The V segment lost 1 base and the J segment 1 base; nucleotides outside the gene matches: 5. Germline V lookup: CDR1 LGHDT, CDR2 YNNKEL (reference sequence). There are 17 residues in the CDR3. The CDR3 sequence is CASSQGLAGALSYEQYF. The CDR3 DNA reads as TGTGCCAGCAGCCAAGGACTAGCGGGGGCTCTTTCCTACGAGCAGTACTTC.

This clonotype appeared many times. The V and J genes are TRBV4-2 and TRBJ2-7; the match to TRBD2 covers 13 bases. The trim removed 2 bases at V and 2 bases at J, leaving 0 bases unmatched. The CDR3 has 15 residues. Germline assignment: CDR1 LGHNA and CDR2 YNFKEQ. The CDR3 region is CASSQTSGGAYEQYF. CDR3 nucleotide sequence: TGTGCCAGCAGCCAAACTAGCGGGGGGGCCTACGAGCAGTACTTC.

This clonotype has just a few counts. The CDR3 coding sequence is TGCAGTGCCACAGTCCAAAACATTCAGTACTTC. Amino acid sequence: CSATVQNIQYF. This rearrangement joins TRBV20-1 to TRBJ2-4; D gene uncertain. This CDR3 comprises 11 residues. The V gene's germline CDR1 is DFQATT and CDR2 SNEGSKA (reference sequence). V lost 6 bases and J lost 5, with 8 bases in between.

This chain uses TRBV5-1 with TRBJ2-7, with D unclear. Germline V lookup: CDR1 SGHRS, CDR2 YFSETQ. The CDR3 runs to 11 residues. V gave up 5 bases and J gave up 3 bases, with 6 bases separating them. The CDR3 loop is CASRMGYEQYF. CDR3 DNA: TGCGCCAGCAGAATGGGCTACGAGCAGTACTTC.

This clonotype has just a few counts. This chain links TRBV6-5 with TRBJ2-4; weak D call: TRBD2 (6 bases). Germline-derived CDR1 and CDR2 are MNHEY and SVGAGI. This CDR3 has 14 amino acids. The V end lost 0 bases, the J end lost 4 bases, and 7 bases lay between the germline ends. CDR3 coding DNA: TGTGCCAGCAGTTACTCGGGGGGTAAAAACATTCAGTACTTC. Translation: CASSYSGGKNIQYF.

Regarding this clonotype: One end of the junction varies from germline; a read error may be responsible. The chain has TRBV2 and TRBJ2-5; 7 bases agree with TRBD1. CDR3 size: 16 residues. Germline CDR1 and CDR2: SNHLY and FYNNEI. CDR3 sequence reads: CASSEGTGTDQETQYF. The CDR3 DNA is TGTGCCAGCAGCGAAGGTACCGGGACAGATCAAGAGACCCAGTACTTC.